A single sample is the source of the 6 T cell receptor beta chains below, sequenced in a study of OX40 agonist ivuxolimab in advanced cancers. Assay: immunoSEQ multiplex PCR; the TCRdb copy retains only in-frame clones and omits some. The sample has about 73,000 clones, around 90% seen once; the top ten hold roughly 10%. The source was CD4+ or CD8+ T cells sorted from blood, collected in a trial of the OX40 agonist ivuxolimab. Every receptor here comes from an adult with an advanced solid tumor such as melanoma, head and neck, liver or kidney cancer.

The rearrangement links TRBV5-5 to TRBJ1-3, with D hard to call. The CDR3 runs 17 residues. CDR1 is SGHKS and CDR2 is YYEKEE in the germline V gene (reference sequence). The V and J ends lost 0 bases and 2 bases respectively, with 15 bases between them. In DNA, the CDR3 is TGTGCCAGCAGCTTGGTTTATCGCGAAGTCACTGGAAACACCATATATTTT. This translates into CASSLVYREVTGNTIYF.

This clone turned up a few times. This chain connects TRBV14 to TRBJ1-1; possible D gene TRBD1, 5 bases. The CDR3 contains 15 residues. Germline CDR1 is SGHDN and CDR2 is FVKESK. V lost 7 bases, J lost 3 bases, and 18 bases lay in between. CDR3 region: CASTQGGSGDTEAFF. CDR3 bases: TGTGCCAGCACCCAGGGAGGGAGCGGGGACACTGAAGCTTTCTTT.

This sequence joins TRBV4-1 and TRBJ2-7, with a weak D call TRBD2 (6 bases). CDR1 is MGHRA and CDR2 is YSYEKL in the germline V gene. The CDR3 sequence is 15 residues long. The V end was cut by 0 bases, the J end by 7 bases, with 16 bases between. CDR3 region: CASSQEEGRVGEQYF. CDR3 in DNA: TGCGCCAGCAGCCAAGAGGAGGGCAGGGTAGGGGAGCAGTACTTC.

The CDR3 here is CASKFTGTTSGEQFF. The CDR3 region has the DNA TGTGCCAGCAAATTCACCGGGACTACCTCGGGGGAGCAGTTCTTC. The gene calls are TRBV6-5 and TRBJ2-1; TRBD2 agrees at 7 bases. Germline loops: CDR1 MNHEY, CDR2 SVGAGI. V lost 7 bases and J lost 10; bases outside the gene matches: 16. The length of the CDR3 is 15 residues.

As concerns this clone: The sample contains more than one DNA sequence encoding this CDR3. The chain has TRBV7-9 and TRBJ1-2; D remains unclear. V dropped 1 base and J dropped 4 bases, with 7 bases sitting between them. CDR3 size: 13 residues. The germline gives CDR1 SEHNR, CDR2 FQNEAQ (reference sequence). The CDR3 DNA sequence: TGTGCCAGCAGCTTAGGGACGGCCTATGGCTACACCTTC. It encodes CASSLGTAYGYTF.

CDR3 nucleotides: TGTGCCAGCAGCGGGACAGTCTATGTACCGAGTGGCTACACCTTC. Translating gives CASSGTVYVPSGYTF. The chain couples TRBV9 to TRBJ1-2, with a possible D match to TRBD1 (6 bases). Germline V gene lookup returns CDR1 SGDLS and CDR2 YYNGEE. Trimming pared 3 bases from V and 7 bases from J, leaving 19 bases between. This CDR3 has 15 residues.